Sequencing of this T cell receptor (beta chain) was carried out in a study of blood T cell repertoires in COVID-19. Assay used: immunoSEQ multiplex PCR; TCRdb lists only in-frame clones, some missing. The table shows a few hundred thousand clones, with 70% to 90% occurring only once. The germline CDR1 and CDR2 sequences are SEHNR and FQNEAQ (reference sequence). Trimming removed 5 bases from V and 3 bases from J, with 10 bases in between. The CDR3 spans 13 residues. The V and J genes are TRBV7-9 and TRBJ1-2; D gene uncertain. The clonotype was recovered from a woman aged 50 to 60 who had been exposed to COVID-19. What was sequenced was PBMCs or T cells enriched from blood (not recorded which). The CDR3 protein is CASSPDIDYGYTF. The DNA for the CDR3 is TGTGCCAGCAGCCCAGACATAGACTATGGCTACACCTTC.